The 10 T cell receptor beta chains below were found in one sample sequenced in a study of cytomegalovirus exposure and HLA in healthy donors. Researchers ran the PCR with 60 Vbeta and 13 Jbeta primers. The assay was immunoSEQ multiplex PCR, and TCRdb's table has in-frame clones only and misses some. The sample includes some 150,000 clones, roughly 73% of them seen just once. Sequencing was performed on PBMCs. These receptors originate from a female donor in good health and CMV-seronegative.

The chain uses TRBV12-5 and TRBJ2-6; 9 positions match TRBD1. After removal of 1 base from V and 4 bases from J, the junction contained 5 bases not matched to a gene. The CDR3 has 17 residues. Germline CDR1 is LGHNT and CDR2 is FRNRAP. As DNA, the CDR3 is TGTGCTAGTGGTTTGGGTCGGACAGGGGCAGGGGCCAACGTCCTGACTTTC. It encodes CASGLGRTGAGANVLTF.

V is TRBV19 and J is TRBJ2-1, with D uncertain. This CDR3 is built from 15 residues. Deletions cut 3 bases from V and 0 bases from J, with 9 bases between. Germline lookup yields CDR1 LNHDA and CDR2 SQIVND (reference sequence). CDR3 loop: CASSISMNSYNEQFF. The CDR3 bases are TGTGCCAGTAGTATCTCTATGAACTCCTACAATGAGCAGTTCTTC.

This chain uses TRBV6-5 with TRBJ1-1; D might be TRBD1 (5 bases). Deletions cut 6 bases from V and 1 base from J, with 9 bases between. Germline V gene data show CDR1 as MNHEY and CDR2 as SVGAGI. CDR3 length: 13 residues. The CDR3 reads CASRETANTEAFF. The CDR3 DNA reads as TGTGCCAGCAGAGAGACAGCGAACACTGAAGCTTTCTTT.

The CDR3 DNA reads TGTGCCAGTAAAACGGACAGTAGGAATGGCTACACCTTC. Protein sequence: CASKTDSRNGYTF. This chain uses TRBV6-1 with TRBJ1-2; weak D call: TRBD1 (6 bases). V lost 9 bases and J 6 bases, leaving 17 bases between the germline ends. Germline values: CDR1 MNHNS, CDR2 SASEGT. The CDR3 consists of 13 residues.

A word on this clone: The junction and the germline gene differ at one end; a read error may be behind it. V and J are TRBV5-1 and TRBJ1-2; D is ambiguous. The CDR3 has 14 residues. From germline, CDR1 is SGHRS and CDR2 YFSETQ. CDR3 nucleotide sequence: TGCGCCGGCAGCTTGAACGCCGGGAACTATGGCTACACCTTC. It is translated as CAGSLNAGNYGYTF.

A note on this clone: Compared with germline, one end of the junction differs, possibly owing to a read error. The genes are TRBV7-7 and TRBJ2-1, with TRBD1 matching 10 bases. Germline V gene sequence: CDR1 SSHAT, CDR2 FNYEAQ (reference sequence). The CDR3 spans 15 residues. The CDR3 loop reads CASSLDRGRGNEQFF. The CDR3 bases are TGTGCTAGCAGCTTAGACAGGGGGCGCGGGAATGAGCAGTTCTTC.

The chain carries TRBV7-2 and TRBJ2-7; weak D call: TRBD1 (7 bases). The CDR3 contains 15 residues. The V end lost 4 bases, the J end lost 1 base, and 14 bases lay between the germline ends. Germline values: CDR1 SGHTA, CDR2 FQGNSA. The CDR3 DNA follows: TGTGCCAGCAGCTCCACAGGGGAGGTTTCCTACGAGCAGTACTTC. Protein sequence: CASSSTGEVSYEQYF.

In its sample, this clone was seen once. In DNA form, the CDR3 reads TGTGCCAGCAGCTTAGCGGCGACAGGGTTGGCATGGGAGCAGTTCTTC. Residues: CASSLAATGLAWEQFF. The chain has TRBV7-2 and TRBJ2-1; 7 bases agree with TRBD1. The CDR3 is made up of 16 amino acids. V lost 0 bases, J lost 10 bases, and 12 bases stayed unmatched. CDR1 SGHTA and CDR2 FQGNSA come from the germline V gene.

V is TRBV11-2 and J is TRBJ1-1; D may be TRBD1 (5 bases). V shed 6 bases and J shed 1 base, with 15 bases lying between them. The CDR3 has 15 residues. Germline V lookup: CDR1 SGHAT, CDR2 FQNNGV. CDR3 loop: CASRKPGGKNTEAFF. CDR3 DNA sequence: TGTGCCAGCAGGAAGCCTGGGGGGAAGAACACTGAAGCTTTCTTT.

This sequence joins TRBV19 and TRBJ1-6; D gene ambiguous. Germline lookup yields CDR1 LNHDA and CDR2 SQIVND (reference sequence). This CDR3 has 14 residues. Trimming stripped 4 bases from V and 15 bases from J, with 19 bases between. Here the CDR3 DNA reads TGTGCCAGTAGTACCTCCCGGGAGCCGCGGCACCTCCACTTT. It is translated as CASSTSREPRHLHF. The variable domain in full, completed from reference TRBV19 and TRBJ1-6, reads DGGITQSPKYLFRKEGQNVTLSCEQNLNHDAMYWYRQDPGQGLRLIYYSQIVNDFQKGDIAEGYSVSREKKESFPLTVTSAQKNPTAFYLCASSTSREPRHLHFGNGTRLTVT.